The entry below describes one TCR beta chain. Its antigen is still unknown. These data originate in a study of blood T cells in healthy people across ages. The CDR3 is 14 amino acids. The germline V gene encodes CDR1 SGHTA and CDR2 FQGNSA. Trimming removed 3 bases at V and 5 bases at J, with 11 bases between. Alongside a J-beta primer mix, a sample-barcoded 5' primer served in a second PCR lasting 7 to 11 cycles. TCRdb re-called the 5' RACE reads with MiXCR, one entry per CDR3 protein. The sample records hundreds of thousands of distinct CDR3 sequences, just under 25% being singletons. General study findings and limits: As naive T cell percentage varied, TCR beta diversity correlated strongly with it.

These data are also associated with another study on T cells of mothers and their children. That work adds: All extracted RNA went into cDNA synthesis, around 1.6 ug per 15 ul. For the second PCR, the M1S primer put in sample barcodes and 2-4 random nucleotides.

Material for sequencing was blood. The TCR originated in a boy aged 5 to 17 in good health. The chain joins TRBV7-2 to TRBJ1-5; no reliable D call. The CDR3, as DNA: TGTGCCAGCAGCTTCTCAGGTGTGGATCAGCCCCAGCATTTT. It codes for CASSFSGVDQPQHF.